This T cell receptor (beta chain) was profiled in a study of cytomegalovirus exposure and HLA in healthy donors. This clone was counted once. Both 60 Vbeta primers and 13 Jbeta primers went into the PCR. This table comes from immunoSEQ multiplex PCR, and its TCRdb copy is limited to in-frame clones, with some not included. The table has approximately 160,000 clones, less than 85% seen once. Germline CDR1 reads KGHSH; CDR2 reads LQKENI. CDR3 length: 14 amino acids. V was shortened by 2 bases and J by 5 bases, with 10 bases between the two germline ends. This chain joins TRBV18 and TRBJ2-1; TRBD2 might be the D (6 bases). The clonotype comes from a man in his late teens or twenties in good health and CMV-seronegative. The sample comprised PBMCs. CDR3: CASSPVTRDNEQFF. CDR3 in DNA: TGTGCCAGCTCACCAGTGACTAGGGACAATGAGCAGTTCTTC.